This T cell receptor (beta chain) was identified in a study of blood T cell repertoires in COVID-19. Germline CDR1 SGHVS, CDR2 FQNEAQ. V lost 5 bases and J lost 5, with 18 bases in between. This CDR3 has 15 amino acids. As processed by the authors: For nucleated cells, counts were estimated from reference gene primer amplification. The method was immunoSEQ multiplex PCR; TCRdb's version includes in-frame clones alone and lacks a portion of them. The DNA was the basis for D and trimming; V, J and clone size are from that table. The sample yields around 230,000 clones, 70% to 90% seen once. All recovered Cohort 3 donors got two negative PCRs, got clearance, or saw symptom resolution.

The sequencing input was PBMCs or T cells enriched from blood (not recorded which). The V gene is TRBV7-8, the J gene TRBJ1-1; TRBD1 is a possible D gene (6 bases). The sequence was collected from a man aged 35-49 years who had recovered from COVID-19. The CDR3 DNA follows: TGTGCCAGCAGCCCCCGGACAGTGAGGGTGACTGAAGCTTTCTTT. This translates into CASSPRTVRVTEAFF.